This T cell receptor beta chain was recorded in a study of T cell responses to AZD1222 COVID-19 vaccine (dated by TCRdb to the early 2020s). Study-level background: TCR sequencing covered some 240 trial participants: 200 to 220 given two doses of AZD1222 and around 25 given two doses of MenACWY control vaccine. Enrollment into the trials was organized by age into subgroups of 18-55, 56-69 and 70-plus years, and those subgroups contained about 150, 27 and 61 TCR-sequenced participants, respectively.

V is cut by 6 bases and J by 6 bases, and the space between the germline ends is 21 bases. CDR1 and CDR2 are read off the germline V gene as MNHEY and SVGEGT. The CDR3 contains 16 residues, cysteine and phenylalanine counted. CDR3 DNA only is kept here, 48 bases in frame from base 1. Results the study describes overall, beyond this receptor: Because no samples from the day 14 peak response were available, repertoires could be characterized only after the peak T cell response. In the small 56-69-year group, the increase in depth fell short of significance, most likely because of low power. The vaccine-associated CD4 TCRs covered the entire spike protein, and the dominant responses fell in regions 160-218 and 743-854. Conclusions about previously exposed vaccinees are limited, since just five or six AZD1222 recipients were seropositive for SARS-CoV-2 at baseline. Spike-specific TCR breadth and depth rose significantly after two AZD1222 doses compared with day 0 and with MenACWY recipients. Nearly half of unique spike-specific TCRs reportedly recognized epitopes outside regions mutated in the B.1.351 and B.1.1.7 variants. Participants were mostly white British, with more females than males. The authors suggested clonal diversity may have been underestimated.

As for this clone: This receptor's antigen is unknown. Base qualities are not at hand, and no much larger clone is one base apart.

The time point tag for this specimen amounts to: about 28 days (+/-7) after the second vaccine dose. Because spike-specific TCR depth and breadth did not differ between the two schedules, AZD1222 recipients who got a second dose at roughly 4 weeks were pooled with those who got a second dose at roughly 12 weeks. Samples from vaccinated people were obtained from the UK trials COV001 and COV002, which included a single-blind randomized controlled phase 2/3 trial of AZD1222 (ChAdOx1 nCoV-19) in healthy adults. Trial participant PBMC samples were collected at day 0 and day 28 after the second dose for TCRbeta chain sequencing. The CDR3 regions of human TCRbeta chains were analyzed by immunosequencing. In the paper's pipeline: Repertoire TCRs were matched against a reference library of SARS-CoV-2-specific TCRs generated with the MIRA antigen-specificity platform. Breadth meant the fraction of unique TCRs that were SARS-CoV-2-associated, whereas depth meant the fraction of total T cells that were SARS-CoV-2-associated. Each spike-specific TCR was assigned to its reactive spike region and to a CD4 or CD8 class using the MIRA data. Log10-transformed breadth and depth values were compared by one-way ANOVA with Sidak's multiple comparisons tests. Imported from immuneACCESS, the table was reduced by TCRdb to in-frame sequences with V and J called. These copies leave out some clones; in studies compared against another copy, an unresolved V gene accounts for under half, and the cause of the remainder is not known. From that table come the V and J calls and clone size; the DNA was used to work out D and trimming. The sample includes about 86,000 clones, with about nine tenths observed a single time. The top ten clonotypes cover 6.9% of the sample.

Rearrangement joined TRBV6-2 or TRBV6-3 to TRBJ2-1, with the identity of the D gene unclear. The specimen comprised peripheral blood, sampled 28 days after the second AZD1222 dose. The TCR comes from an adult who received the AZD1222 COVID-19 vaccine. The CDR3 reads CASSPTDSTASNEQFF. The nucleotide sequence is TGTGCCAGCAGCCCTACCGACTCCACAGCCTCCAATGAGCAGTTCTTC.